The source of this T cell receptor beta chain is a study of shared clonotypes between healthy human individuals. This clone came up a few times. The CDR3 spans 12 residues. V dropped 8 bases and J dropped 8; count of bases not matched to a gene: 5. CDR1 and CDR2 (germline): MDHEN, SYDVKM. Profiling relied on immunoSEQ multiplex PCR, and the TCRdb table lists in-frame clones only, not all of them. The sample consists of about 2.4 million clones, just over 90% of them appearing once. Sequenced sample: naive CD4+ T cells sorted from blood. The subset: CD45RA+ positively selected. The chain joins TRBV28 to TRBJ1-3, with 8 bases fitting TRBD1. This TCR was recovered from a man aged 18 to 30 in good health. CDR3 sequence: CASGQGSHTIYF. The CDR3 DNA reads as TGTGCCAGCGGACAGGGCTCACACACCATATATTTT.